This passage covers 9 T cell receptor beta chains from one sample sequenced in a study of early T cells in non-severe SARS-CoV-2 infection. TCRdb reprocessed the 5' RACE reads via MiXCR and lists one record per CDR3 protein. Altogether over 45,000 distinct CDR3 sequences are present, about 7.1% being singletons, with the ten largest covering about 5.9%. The source was whole blood, collected at baseline. All receptors come from an adult who was a healthcare worker with PCR-confirmed SARS-CoV-2 infection or an uninfected control (not recorded which).

V gene TRBV6-2 or TRBV6-3 combines with J gene TRBJ1-2, with D possibly TRBD1 on 5 matching bases. CDR1 MNHEY and CDR2 SVGEGT come from the germline V gene. The CDR3 contains 12 residues. V lost 8 bases to trimming and J lost 8 bases, with 15 bases between them. The CDR3 DNA sequence: TGTGCCAGCGGTATTCGAGGGGACGGCTACACCTTC. Amino acids: CASGIRGDGYTF.

This clonotype came up many times. This sequence joins TRBV4-3 and TRBJ1-6; no reliable D call. The V end was cut by 1 base, the J end by 11 bases, with 9 bases between. The length of the CDR3 is 13 residues. Germline loops: CDR1 LGHNA, CDR2 YSLEER. This CDR3 is CASSQGVTTPLHF. The DNA of the CDR3 is TGCGCCAGCAGCCAAGGAGTTACAACACCCCTCCACTTT.

This clonotype occurred a few times. The rearrangement links TRBV4-2 to TRBJ1-4; no reliable D call. CDR1 is LGHNA and CDR2 is YNFKEQ in the germline V gene. With 3 bases removed from V and 7 bases from J, the gap between germline ends came to 6 bases. This CDR3 is 12 amino acids long. CDR3 DNA: TGTGCCAGCAGCCACGATACTGAAAAACTGTTTTTT. It is translated as CASSHDTEKLFF.

This clonotype showed up many times. The rearrangement links TRBV20-1 to TRBJ2-3; tentative D call: TRBD1 (8 bases). The V and J ends lost 3 bases and 1 base respectively, with 17 bases between them. Germline values: CDR1 DFQATT, CDR2 SNEGSKA (reference sequence). The CDR3 is made up of 16 amino acids. The CDR3 is CSASTTGGAGTDTQYF. The CDR3 bases are TGCAGTGCTAGCACAACAGGGGGGGCCGGCACAGATACGCAGTATTTT.

This clonotype was counted ten times or more. The chain recombines TRBV18 with TRBJ1-2; a weak D match, TRBD1 (5 bases). This CDR3 has 14 residues. Germline V gene data show CDR1 as KGHSH and CDR2 as LQKENI. V lost 4 bases and J 3 bases, leaving 12 bases between the germline ends. The CDR3 here is CASSLATEYYGYTF. CDR3 bases: TGTGCCAGCTCACTGGCGACAGAATACTATGGCTACACCTTC.

This clonotype was picked up many times. J is TRBJ1-1 and V is TRBV9; D is perhaps TRBD1 (5 bases). V dropped 3 bases and J dropped 7 bases, with 13 bases sitting between them. The CDR3 is made up of 13 amino acids. The germline V gene has CDR1 SGDLS and CDR2 YYNGEE. CDR3 sequence reads: CASSAMGLNEAFF. Written as DNA, the CDR3 is TGTGCCAGCAGCGCGATGGGACTCAATGAAGCTTTCTTT.

V and J are TRBV5-1 and TRBJ1-5; a weak D match, TRBD1 (5 bases). Germline CDR1 and CDR2: SGHRS and YFSETQ. The CDR3 has 13 residues. Trimming pared 1 base from V and 6 bases from J, leaving 8 bases between. The CDR3 region is CASSLQGSQPQHF. As DNA, the CDR3 is TGCGCCAGCAGCTTGCAGGGCAGTCAGCCCCAGCATTTT.

The chain joins TRBV6-1 to TRBJ1-4, with 9 nucleotides matching TRBD1. Germline assignment: CDR1 MNHNS and CDR2 SASEGT. The junction had 10 bases not matched to a gene; V was cut back by 10 bases and J by 7 bases. The CDR3 runs to 14 residues. The CDR3 is CATRLMTGGEKLFF. CDR3 sequence (DNA): TGTGCCACCCGATTGATGACAGGGGGTGAAAAACTGTTTTTT.

This clonotype was seen ten or more times. The chain employs TRBV4-3 and TRBJ1-4; D is unclear. CDR1 is LGHNA, CDR2 YSLEER, per germline. Trimming took off 1 base at V and 8 bases at J, with 14 bases between the two ends. There are 15 residues in the CDR3. CDR3 in DNA: TGCGCCAGCAGCCAAGTCGCGTGGCAGCCCGAAAAACTGTTTTTT. It is translated as CASSQVAWQPEKLFF.